Below, one T cell receptor beta chain is given with its context. This record belongs to a study of blood T cell repertoires in COVID-19. Study context: T cells, B-cell-depleted T cells, or PBMCs provided the cDNA or gDNA that served as material.

This CDR3 is built from 14 residues. The V gene's germline CDR1 is LNHDA and CDR2 SQIVND (reference sequence). The V and J ends lost 3 bases and 8 bases, in that order; junction bases with no gene match: 3. The protocol was immunoSEQ multiplex PCR, while the TCRdb copy is restricted to in-frame clones and leaves out a portion. Seen here are approximately 85,000 clones, 86% observed once, and the top ten hold roughly 30%. The rearrangement uses TRBV19 and TRBJ2-1; 11 nucleotides align to TRBD1. The sequencing input was peripheral blood. This TCR was sampled from a man in his fifties or sixties with active or convalescent COVID-19. Written as DNA, the CDR3 is TGTGCCAGTAGTATCGGACAGGGGGCGGATGAGCAGTTCTTC. This encodes CASSIGQGADEQFF.